Only a few counts were recorded for the clone carrying this TCR beta chain. Germline V gene lookup returns CDR1 SEHNR and CDR2 FQNEAQ (reference sequence). This CDR3 contains 15 residues. The V end lost 1 base, the J end lost 0 bases, and 9 bases lay between the germline ends. The data were obtained in a study of blood T cell repertoires in COVID-19. Across the whole study: Italy, Spain and the United States were the sources of the convalescent and acute COVID-19 samples. T cells, B-cell-depleted T cells, or PBMCs provided the cDNA or gDNA that served as material.

Per the study methods: The assay estimated nucleated cells by amplifying reference gene primers. Only in-frame clones appear in the TCRdb table, and some are missing; sequencing was by immunoSEQ multiplex PCR. V, J and clone size are taken as reported in that table, and D and trimming were inferred from the DNA itself. The sample lists approximately 300,000 clones; around 89% were seen once. The sequence was collected from a man younger than 35 who had recovered from COVID-19. The rearrangement uses TRBV7-9 and TRBJ1-2; the D is unclear. Specimen: peripheral blood. The CDR3 sequence: CASSLVVIANYGYTF. CDR3 DNA sequence: TGTGCCAGCAGCTTAGTTGTCATAGCTAACTATGGCTACACCTTC. The entire variable domain, with the rest obtained from reference TRBV7-9 and TRBJ1-2, is as follows: DTGVSQNPRHKITKRGQNVTFRCDPISEHNRLYWYRQTLGQGPEFLTYFQNEAQLEKSRLLSDRFSAERPKGSFSTLEIQRTEQGDSAMYLCASSLVVIANYGYTFGSGTRLTVV.